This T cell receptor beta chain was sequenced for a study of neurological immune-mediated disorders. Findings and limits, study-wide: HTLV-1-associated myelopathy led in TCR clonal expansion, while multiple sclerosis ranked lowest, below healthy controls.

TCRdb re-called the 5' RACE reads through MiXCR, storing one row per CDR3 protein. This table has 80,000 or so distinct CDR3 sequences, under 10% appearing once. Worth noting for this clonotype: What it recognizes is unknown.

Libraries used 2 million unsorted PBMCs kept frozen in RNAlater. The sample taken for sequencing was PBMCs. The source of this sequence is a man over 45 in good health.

CDR3 protein: CASSYSLAGEETQYF. CDR3 in DNA: TGTGCCAGCAGTTACTCTTTAGCGGGAGAAGAGACCCAGTACTTC. V is TRBV6-6 and J is TRBJ2-5; 9 bases match TRBD2. V gave up 0 bases and J gave up 3 bases; unmatched junction bases: 2. Germline values: CDR1 MNHNY, CDR2 SVGAGI (reference sequence). This CDR3 contains 15 residues.